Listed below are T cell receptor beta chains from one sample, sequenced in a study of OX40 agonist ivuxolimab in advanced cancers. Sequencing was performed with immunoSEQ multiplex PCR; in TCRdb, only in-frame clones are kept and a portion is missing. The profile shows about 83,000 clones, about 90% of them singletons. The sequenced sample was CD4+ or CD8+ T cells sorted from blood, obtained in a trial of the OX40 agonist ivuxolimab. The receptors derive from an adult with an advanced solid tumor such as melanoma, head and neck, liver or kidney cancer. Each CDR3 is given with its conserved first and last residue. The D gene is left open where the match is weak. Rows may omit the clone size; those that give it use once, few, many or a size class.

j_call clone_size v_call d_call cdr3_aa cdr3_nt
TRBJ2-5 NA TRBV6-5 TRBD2 CASSSTSGGEETQYF TGTGCCAGCAGTTCGACTAGCGGGGGGGAAGAGACCCAGTACTTC
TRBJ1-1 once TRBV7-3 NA CASSTRDWNTEAFF TGTGCCAGCAGCACCCGGGACTGGAACACTGAAGCTTTCTTT
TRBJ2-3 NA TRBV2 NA CASSDLTDTQYF TGTGCCAGCAGTGACCTCACAGATACGCAGTATTTT
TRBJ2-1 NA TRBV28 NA CASSYSGGPYNEQFF TGTGCCAGCAGTTACAGCGGCGGGCCCTACAATGAGCAGTTCTTC
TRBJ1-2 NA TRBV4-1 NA CASSQDGYGYTF TGCGCCAGCAGCCAAGATGGGTATGGCTACACCTTC
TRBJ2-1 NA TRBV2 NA CASSGTASSYNEQFF TGTGCCAGCAGTGGGACCGCCAGCTCCTACAATGAGCAGTTCTTC
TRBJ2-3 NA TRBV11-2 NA CASSLGQADTQYF TGTGCCAGCAGTCTGGGGCAGGCAGATACGCAGTATTTT
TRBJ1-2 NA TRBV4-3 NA CASSQEVSEYYGYTF TGCGCCAGCAGCCAAGAGGTCTCCGAATACTATGGCTACACCTTC
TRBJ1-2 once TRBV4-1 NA CASSRRTGKANYGYTF TGCGCCAGCAGCCGCAGGACTGGGAAAGCTAACTATGGCTACACCTTC
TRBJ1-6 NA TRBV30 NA CAWSVVGVDNSPLHF TGTGCCTGGAGTGTCGTGGGGGTGGATAATTCACCCCTCCACTTT
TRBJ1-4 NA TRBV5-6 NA CASSLGAPNEKLFF TGTGCCAGCAGCTTGGGGGCCCCAAATGAAAAACTGTTTTTT
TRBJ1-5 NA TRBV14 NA CASSQDRRQPQHF TGTGCCAGCAGTCAAGACAGAAGGCAGCCCCAGCATTTT
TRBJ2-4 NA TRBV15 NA CATSRVLQNIQYF TGTGCCACCAGCAGAGTCTTGCAAAACATTCAGTACTTC
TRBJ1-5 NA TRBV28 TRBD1 CASTLGTGASGQPQHF TGTGCCAGCACTTTAGGGACAGGGGCATCGGGTCAGCCCCAGCATTTT
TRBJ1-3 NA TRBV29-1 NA CSVEHLGERNTIYF TGCAGCGTTGAACATTTGGGAGAACGAAACACCATATATTTT
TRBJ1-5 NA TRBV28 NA CASSFFGGQPQHF TGTGCCAGCAGTTTTTTTGGGGGTCAGCCCCAGCATTTT
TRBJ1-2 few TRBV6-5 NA CASSYRGNGYTF TGTGCCAGCAGTTACAGGGGAAATGGCTACACCTTC
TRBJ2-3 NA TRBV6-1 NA CASSEAPSTDTQYF TGTGCCAGCAGTGAAGCCCCTAGCACAGATACGCAGTATTTT
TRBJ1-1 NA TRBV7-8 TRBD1 CASSLNRDRGLVTEAFF TGTGCCAGCAGCTTGAACCGGGACAGGGGTCTCGTCACTGAAGCTTTCTTT
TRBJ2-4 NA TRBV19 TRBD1 CASSIQTGGRTKNIQYF TGTGCCAGTAGTATCCAGACAGGGGGCCGGACCAAAAACATTCAGTACTTC
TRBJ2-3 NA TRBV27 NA CASSLGTDTQYF TGTGCCAGCAGTTTAGGCACAGATACGCAGTATTTT
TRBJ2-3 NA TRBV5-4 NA CASSPSTDTQYF TGTGCCAGCAGCCCCAGCACAGATACGCAGTATTTT
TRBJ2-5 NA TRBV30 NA CAWSGETQYF TGTGCCTGGAGTGGGGAGACCCAGTACTTC
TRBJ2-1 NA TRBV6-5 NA CASSYMNNEQFF TGTGCCAGCAGTTACATGAACAATGAGCAGTTCTTC
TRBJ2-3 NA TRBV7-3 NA CASSLRPSTDTQYF TGTGCCAGCAGCTTACGGCCTAGCACAGATACGCAGTATTTT
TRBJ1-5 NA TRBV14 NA CASSRADQPQHF TGTGCCAGCAGCCGAGCGGATCAGCCCCAGCATTTT
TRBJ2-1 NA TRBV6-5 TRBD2 CASMAGGPGEQFF TGTGCCAGCATGGCGGGAGGGCCCGGTGAGCAGTTCTTC
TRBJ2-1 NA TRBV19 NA CASTPGLYGVHEQFF TGTGCCAGTACCCCCGGACTATATGGGGTCCATGAGCAGTTCTTC
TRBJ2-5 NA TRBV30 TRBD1 CAWNRDSQETQYF TGTGCCTGGAACCGGGACAGTCAAGAGACCCAGTACTTC
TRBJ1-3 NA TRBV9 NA CASSYKPGSSGNTIYF TGTGCCAGCAGCTACAAGCCGGGTTCATCTGGAAACACCATATATTTT
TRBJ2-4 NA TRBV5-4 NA CASSFIPTREHIQYF TGTGCCAGCAGCTTTATCCCTACACGGGAGCACATTCAGTACTTC
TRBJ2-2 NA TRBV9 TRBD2 CASSGTSGRAGELFF TGTGCCAGCAGCGGAACTAGCGGGAGGGCCGGGGAGCTGTTTTTT
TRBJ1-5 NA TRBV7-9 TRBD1 CASSLGDRADQPQHF TGTGCCAGCAGCTTAGGCGACAGGGCCGATCAGCCCCAGCATTTT
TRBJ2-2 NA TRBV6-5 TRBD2 CASSYSGLVSGELFF TGTGCCAGCAGTTACTCGGGACTAGTATCCGGGGAGCTGTTTTTT
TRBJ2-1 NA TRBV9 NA CASSVGIPGSSYNEQFF TGTGCCAGCAGCGTAGGAATCCCTGGCAGCTCCTACAATGAGCAGTTCTTC
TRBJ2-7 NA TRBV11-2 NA CASSLSDYEQYF TGTGCCAGCAGCTTATCAGACTACGAGCAGTACTTC
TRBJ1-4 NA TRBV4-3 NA CVSSQDLEGRREKLFF TGCGTCAGCAGCCAAGATCTTGAAGGACGCAGAGAAAAACTGTTTTTT
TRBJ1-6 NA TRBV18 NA CASSIGSYNSPLHF TGTGCCAGCTCAATTGGCTCCTATAATTCACCCCTCCACTTT
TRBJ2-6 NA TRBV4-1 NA CASSQEWGLGANVLTF TGCGCCAGCAGCCAAGAATGGGGGCTTGGGGCCAACGTCCTGACTTTC
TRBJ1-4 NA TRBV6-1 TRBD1 CASIDRGTNEKLFF TGTGCCAGCATAGACAGGGGAACTAATGAAAAACTGTTTTTT